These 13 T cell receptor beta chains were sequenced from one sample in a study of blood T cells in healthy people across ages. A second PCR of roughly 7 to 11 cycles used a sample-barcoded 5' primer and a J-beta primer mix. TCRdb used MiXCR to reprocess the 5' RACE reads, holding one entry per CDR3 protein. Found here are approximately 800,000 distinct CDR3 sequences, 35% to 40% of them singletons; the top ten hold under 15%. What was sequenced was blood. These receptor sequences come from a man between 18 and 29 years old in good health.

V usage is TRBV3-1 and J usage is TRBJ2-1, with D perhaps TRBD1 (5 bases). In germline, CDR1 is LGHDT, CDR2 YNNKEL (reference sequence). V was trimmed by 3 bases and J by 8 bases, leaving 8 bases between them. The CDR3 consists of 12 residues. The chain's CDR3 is CASSQTTDEQFF. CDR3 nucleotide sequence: TGTGCCAGCAGCCAGACGACAGATGAGCAGTTCTTC.

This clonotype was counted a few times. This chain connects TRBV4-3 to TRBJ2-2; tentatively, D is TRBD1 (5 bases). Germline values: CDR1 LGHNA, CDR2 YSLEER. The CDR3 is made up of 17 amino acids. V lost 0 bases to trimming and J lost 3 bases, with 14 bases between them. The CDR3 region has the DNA TGCGCCAGCAGCCAAGATATCGGCAGGGTCCACACCGGGGAGCTGTTTTTT. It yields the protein CASSQDIGRVHTGELFF.

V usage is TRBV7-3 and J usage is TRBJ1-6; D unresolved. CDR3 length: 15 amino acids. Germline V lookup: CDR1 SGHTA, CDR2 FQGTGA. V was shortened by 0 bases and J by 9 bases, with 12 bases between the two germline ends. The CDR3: CASSLTAGVGSPLHF. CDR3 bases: TGTGCCAGCAGCTTAACTGCTGGGGTAGGTTCACCCCTCCACTTT.

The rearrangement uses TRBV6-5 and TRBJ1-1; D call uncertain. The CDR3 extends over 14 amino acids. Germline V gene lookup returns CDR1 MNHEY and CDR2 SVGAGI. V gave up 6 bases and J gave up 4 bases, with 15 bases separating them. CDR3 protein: CASSDQQEGTEAFF. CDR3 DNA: TGTGCCAGCAGCGATCAGCAGGAGGGCACTGAAGCTTTCTTT.

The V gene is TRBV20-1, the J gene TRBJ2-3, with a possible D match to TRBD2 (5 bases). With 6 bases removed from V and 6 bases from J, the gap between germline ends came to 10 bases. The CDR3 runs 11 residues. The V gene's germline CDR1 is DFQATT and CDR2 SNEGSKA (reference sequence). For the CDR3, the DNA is TGCAGTGCAACAGACTATGATACGCAGTATTTT. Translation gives CSATDYDTQYF.

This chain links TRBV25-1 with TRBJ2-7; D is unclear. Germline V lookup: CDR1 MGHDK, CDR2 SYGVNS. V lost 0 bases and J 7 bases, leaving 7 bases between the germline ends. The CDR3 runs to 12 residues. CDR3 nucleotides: TGTGCCAGCAGTGAATATGGGTGGGAGCAGTACTTC. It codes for CASSEYGWEQYF.

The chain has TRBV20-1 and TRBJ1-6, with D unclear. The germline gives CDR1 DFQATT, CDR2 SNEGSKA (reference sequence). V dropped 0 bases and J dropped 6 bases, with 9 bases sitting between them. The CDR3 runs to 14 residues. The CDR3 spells CSARDPGPNSPLHF. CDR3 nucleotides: TGCAGTGCTAGAGATCCCGGACCTAATTCACCCCTCCACTTT.

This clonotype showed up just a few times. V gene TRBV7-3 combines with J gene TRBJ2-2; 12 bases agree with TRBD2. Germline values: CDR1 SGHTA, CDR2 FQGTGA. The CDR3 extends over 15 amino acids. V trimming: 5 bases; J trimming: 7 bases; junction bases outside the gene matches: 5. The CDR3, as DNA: TGTGCCAGCAGCACCCCGACTAGCGGGAGCGGGGAGCTGTTTTTT. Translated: CASSTPTSGSGELFF.

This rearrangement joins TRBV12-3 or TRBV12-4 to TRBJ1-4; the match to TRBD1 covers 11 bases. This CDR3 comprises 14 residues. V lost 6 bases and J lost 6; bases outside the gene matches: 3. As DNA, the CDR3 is TGTGCCAGCAGAGGGACAGGGGGGTATGAAAAACTGTTTTTT. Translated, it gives CASRGTGGYEKLFF.

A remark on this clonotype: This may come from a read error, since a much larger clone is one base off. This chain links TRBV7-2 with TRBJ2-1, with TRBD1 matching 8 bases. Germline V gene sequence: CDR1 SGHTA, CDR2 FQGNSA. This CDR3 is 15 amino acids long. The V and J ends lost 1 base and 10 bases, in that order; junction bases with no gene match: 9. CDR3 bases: TGTGCCAGCAGCTTAGGAAACAGGGGGACCTACGAGCAGTTCTTC. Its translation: CASSLGNRGTYEQFF.

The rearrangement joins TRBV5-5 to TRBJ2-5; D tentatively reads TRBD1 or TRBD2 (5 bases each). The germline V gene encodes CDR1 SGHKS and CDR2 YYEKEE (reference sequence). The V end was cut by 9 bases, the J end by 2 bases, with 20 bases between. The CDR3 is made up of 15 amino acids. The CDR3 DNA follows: TGTGCCACCGGGAAGGTTCCGGGGCATCAAGAGACCCAGTACTTC. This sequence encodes CATGKVPGHQETQYF.

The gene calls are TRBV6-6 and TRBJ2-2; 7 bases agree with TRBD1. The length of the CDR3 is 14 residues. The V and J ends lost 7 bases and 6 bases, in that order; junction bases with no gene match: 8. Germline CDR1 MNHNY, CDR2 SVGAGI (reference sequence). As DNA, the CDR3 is TGTGCCAGCAAAACGACAGGGCACGCCGGGGAGCTGTTTTTT. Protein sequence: CASKTTGHAGELFF.

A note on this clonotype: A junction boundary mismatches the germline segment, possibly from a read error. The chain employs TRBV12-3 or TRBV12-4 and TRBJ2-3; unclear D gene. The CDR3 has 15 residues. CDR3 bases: TGTGCCAGCAGTCTTGAGGCAGAGAGCGCAGATATGCAGTATTTT. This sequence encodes CASSLEAESADMQYF.